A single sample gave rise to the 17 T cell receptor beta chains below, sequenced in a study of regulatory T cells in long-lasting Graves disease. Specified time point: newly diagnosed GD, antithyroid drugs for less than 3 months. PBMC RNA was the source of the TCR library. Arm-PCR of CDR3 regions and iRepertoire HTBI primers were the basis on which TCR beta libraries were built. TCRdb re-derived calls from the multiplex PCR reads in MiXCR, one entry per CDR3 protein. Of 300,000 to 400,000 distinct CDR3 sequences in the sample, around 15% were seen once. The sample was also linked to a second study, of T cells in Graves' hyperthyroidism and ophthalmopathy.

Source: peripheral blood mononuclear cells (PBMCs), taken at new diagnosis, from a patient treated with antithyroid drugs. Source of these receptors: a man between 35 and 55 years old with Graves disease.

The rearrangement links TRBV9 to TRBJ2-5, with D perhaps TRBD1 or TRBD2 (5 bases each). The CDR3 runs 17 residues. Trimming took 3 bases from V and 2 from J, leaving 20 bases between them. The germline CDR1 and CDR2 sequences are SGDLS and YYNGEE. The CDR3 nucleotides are TGTGCCAGCAGCGCCGAAAGAGGGACCCCGGGGCAAGAGACCCAGTACTTC. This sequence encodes CASSAERGTPGQETQYF.

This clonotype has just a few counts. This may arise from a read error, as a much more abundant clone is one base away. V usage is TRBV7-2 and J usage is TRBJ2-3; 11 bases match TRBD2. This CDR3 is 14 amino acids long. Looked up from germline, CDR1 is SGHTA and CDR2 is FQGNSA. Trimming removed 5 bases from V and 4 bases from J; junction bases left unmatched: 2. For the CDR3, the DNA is TGTGCCAGCAGCCCGGGACTAGCGGCAGATACGCAGTATTTT. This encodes CASSPGLAADTQYF.

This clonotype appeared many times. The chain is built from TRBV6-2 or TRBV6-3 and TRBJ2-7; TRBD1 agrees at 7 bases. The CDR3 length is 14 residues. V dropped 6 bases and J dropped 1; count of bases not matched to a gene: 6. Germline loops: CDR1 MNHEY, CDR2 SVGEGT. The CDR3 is CASRTRDSSYEQYF. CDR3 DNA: TGTGCCAGCAGGACCCGGGACAGTTCCTACGAGCAGTACTTC.

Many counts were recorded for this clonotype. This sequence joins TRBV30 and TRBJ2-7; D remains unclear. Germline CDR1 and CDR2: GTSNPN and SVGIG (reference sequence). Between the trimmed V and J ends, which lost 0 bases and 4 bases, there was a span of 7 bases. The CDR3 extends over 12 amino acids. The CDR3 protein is CAWSVSRYEQYF. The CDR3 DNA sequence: TGTGCCTGGAGTGTATCTCGGTACGAGCAGTACTTC.

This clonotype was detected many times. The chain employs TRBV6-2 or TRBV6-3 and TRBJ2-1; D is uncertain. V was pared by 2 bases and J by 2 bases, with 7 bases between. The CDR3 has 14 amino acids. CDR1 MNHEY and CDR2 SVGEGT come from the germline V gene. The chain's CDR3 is CASSYGVAYNEQFF. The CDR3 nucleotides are TGTGCCAGCAGTTACGGGGTAGCCTACAATGAGCAGTTCTTC.

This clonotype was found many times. The CDR3 DNA follows: TGTGCCAGCAGTTACCGGGGCAGGGGTTACGAGCAGTACTTC. Its protein product is CASSYRGRGYEQYF. This chain links TRBV6-9 with TRBJ2-7, with TRBD1 as a possible D gene (6 bases). This CDR3 contains 14 residues. The germline gives CDR1 MNHGY, CDR2 SVAAGI. Trimming cost V 3 bases and J 4 bases, with 13 bases left between them.

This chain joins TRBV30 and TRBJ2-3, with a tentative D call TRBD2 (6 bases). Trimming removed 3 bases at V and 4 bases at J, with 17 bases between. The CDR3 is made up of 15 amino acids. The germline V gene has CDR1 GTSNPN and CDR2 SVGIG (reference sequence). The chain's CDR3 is CAWSAAGSGSDTQYF. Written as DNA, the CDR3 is TGTGCCTGGAGCGCGGCCGGGAGTGGATCAGATACGCAGTATTTT. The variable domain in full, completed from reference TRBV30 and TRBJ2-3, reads SQTIHQWPATLVQPVGSPLSLECTVEGTSNPNLYWYRQAAGRGLQLLFYSVGIGQISSEVPQNLSASRPQDRQFILSSKKLLLSDSGFYLCAWSAAGSGSDTQYFGPGTRLTVL.

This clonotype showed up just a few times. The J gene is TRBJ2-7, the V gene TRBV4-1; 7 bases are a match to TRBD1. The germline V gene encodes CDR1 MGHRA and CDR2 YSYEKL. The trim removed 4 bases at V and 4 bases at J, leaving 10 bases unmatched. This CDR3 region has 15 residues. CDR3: CASSLQTGNEYEQYF. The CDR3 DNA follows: TGCGCCAGCAGCCTGCAGACAGGGAATGAGTACGAGCAGTACTTC.

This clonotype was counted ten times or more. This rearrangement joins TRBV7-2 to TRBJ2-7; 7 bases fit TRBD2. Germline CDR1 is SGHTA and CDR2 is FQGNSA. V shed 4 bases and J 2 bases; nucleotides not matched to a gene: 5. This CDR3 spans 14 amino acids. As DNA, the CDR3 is TGTGCCAGCAGCTCCGGAGGACTAGCCTACGAGCAGTACTTC. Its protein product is CASSSGGLAYEQYF.

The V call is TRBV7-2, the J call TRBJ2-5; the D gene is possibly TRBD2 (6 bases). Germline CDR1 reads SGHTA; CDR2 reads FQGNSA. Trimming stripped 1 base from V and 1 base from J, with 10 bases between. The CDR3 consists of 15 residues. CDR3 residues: CASSLDQGGQETQYF. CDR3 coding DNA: TGTGCCAGCAGCTTAGACCAGGGAGGCCAAGAGACCCAGTACTTC.

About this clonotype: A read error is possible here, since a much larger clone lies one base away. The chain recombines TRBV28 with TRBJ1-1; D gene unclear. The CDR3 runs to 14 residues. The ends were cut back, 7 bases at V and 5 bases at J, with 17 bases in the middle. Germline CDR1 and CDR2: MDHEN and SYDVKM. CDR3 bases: TGTGCCAGCAATCGGGCATGGCGGAGGACTGAAGCTTTCTTT. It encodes CASNRAWRRTEAFF.

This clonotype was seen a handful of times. DNA for the CDR3: TGTGCCAGCAGCCCGCGTGGCAGGGCAAATGAAAAACTGTTTTTT. It translates to CASSPRGRANEKLFF. The V call is TRBV3-1, the J call TRBJ1-4; possible D gene TRBD1, 5 bases. In germline, CDR1 is LGHDT, CDR2 YNNKEL (reference sequence). The V end lost 4 bases, the J end lost 5 bases, and 14 bases lay between the germline ends. This CDR3 has 15 amino acids.

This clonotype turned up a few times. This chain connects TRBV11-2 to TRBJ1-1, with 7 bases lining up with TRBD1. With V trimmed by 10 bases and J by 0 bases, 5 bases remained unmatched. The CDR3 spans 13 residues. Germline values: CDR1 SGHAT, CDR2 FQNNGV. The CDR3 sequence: CATSGQLNTEAFF. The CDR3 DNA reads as TGTGCCACCTCGGGACAGTTGAACACTGAAGCTTTCTTT.

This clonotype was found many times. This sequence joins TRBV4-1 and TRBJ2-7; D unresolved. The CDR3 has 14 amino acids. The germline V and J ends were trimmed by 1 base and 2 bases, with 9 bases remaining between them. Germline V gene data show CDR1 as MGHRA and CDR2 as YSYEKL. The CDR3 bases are TGCGCCAGCAGCCAAGGGGCCCAGACCTACGAGCAGTACTTC. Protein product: CASSQGAQTYEQYF.

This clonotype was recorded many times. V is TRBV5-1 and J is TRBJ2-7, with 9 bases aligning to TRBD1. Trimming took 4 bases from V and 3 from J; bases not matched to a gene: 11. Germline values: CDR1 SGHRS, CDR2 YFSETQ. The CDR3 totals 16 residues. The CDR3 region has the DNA TGCGCCAGCAGCCTAACTGGGACAGGGTGGGGCTACGAGCAGTACTTC. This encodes CASSLTGTGWGYEQYF. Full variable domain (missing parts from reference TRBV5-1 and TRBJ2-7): KAGVTQTPRYLIKTRGQQVTLSCSPISGHRSVSWYQQTPGQGLQFLFEYFSETQRNKGNFPGRFSGRQFSNSRSEMNVSTLELGDSALYLCASSLTGTGWGYEQYFGPGTRLTVT.

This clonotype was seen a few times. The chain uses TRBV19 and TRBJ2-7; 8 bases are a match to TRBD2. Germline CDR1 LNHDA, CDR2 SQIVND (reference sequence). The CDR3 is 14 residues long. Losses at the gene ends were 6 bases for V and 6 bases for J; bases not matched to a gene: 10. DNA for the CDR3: TGTGCCAGTAGCTCCGGGACTAGTCGCCTCGAGCAGTACTTC. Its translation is CASSSGTSRLEQYF.

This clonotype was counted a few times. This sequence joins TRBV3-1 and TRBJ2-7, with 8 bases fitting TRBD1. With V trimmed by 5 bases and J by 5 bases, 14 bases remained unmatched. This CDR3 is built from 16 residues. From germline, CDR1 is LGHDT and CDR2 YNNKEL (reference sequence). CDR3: CASSSPGDRPWDEQYF. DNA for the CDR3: TGTGCCAGCAGCTCTCCAGGGGACAGGCCATGGGACGAGCAGTACTTC.